These T cell receptor beta chains were read from a single sample in a study of blood T cells in healthy people across ages. MiXCR, applied by TCRdb to the 5' RACE reads, yields one record per CDR3 protein. The table lists under 850,000 distinct CDR3 sequences, approximately 35% of them singletons. Sequencing was performed on blood. The receptors were sampled from a man aged 18 to 29 in good health. The CDR3 runs from the conserved cysteine through the conserved F or W. A D gene is named only where the DNA matches it firmly. Clone size, where shown, is once, few, many, or a class for clones that have expanded.

d_gene	abundance	len	v_gene	j_gene	CDR3nt	CDR3aa
NA	few	16	TRBV19	TRBJ1-2	TGTGCCAGTAGTATGCTTCCCGGGGAAGGCAACTATGGCTACACCTTC	CASSMLPGEGNYGYTF
NA	NA	16	TRBV18	TRBJ1-2	TGTGCCAGCTCACCGACTGCTGGGCTTTCTAACTATGGCTACACCTTC	CASSPTAGLSNYGYTF
TRBD1	NA	15	TRBV5-1	TRBJ2-5	TGCGCCAGCAGCTTGGGAGCAGGGGGCAAGGATGAGCAGTACTTC	CASSLGAGGKDEQYF
TRBD1	NA	14	TRBV9	TRBJ2-5	TGTGCCAGCGGGAGGGGGACAGGGGTTCACAAGCAGTACTTC	CASGRGTGVHKQYF
TRBD2	NA	17	TRBV28	TRBJ2-3	TGTGCCAGCAGTTTAGGGCTAGCGGGGGGCCGGGGAGATACGCAGTATTTT	CASSLGLAGGRGDTQYF
TRBD2	few	17	TRBV10-3	TRBJ2-3	TGTGCCATCGCCGCGACTAGCGGGGGGGCCGCCACAGATACGCAGTATTTT	CAIAATSGGAATDTQYF
TRBD1	NA	15	TRBV14	TRBJ2-3	TGTGCCAGCAGCTCACTTACAGGGGCCGGAGATACGCAGTATTTT	CASSSLTGAGDTQYF
TRBD1	few	14	TRBV12-3/TRBV12-4	TRBJ2-1	TGTGCCAGCAGTTTTGCACAGGGGTACAATGAGCAGTTCTTC	CASSFAQGYNEQFF
TRBD1	NA	16	TRBV6-5	TRBJ2-1	TGTGCCAGCAGTTACCCCGGGACAGGGGGCCGCAATGAGCAGTTCTTC	CASSYPGTGGRNEQFF
TRBD2	NA	16	TRBV20-1	TRBJ2-3	TGCAGTGCTAGAGTCGAGCGGGGGGGCAGCATAGATACGCAGTATTTT	CSARVERGGSIDTQYF
NA	NA	14	TRBV20-1	TRBJ2-5	TGCAGTGCTCCAAGTGGTCTGGGAGAAGAGACCCAGTACTTC	CSAPSGLGEETQYF
NA	NA	19	TRBV21-1	TRBJ1-6	TGTGCCAGCAGCAAACGGGACAGGGCCAGGATTCGCTATAATTCACCCCTCCACTTT	CASSKRDRARIRYNSPLHF
NA	NA	17	TRBV25-1	TRBJ2-3	TGTGCCAGCAGTGAACTAGGGGCTAGCCTAAGCACAGATACGCAGTATTTT	CASSELGASLSTDTQYF
TRBD1	NA	13	TRBV28	TRBJ1-2	TGTGCCAGCCTTGAGACAGGGGTCTATGGCTACACCTTC	CASLETGVYGYTF
NA	few	18	TRBV7-9	TRBJ2-7	TGTGCCAGCAGCTTAGGGGGTCAGGGAAACCTCCTGACCTACGAGCAGTACTTC	CASSLGGQGNLLTYEQYF
NA	NA	12	TRBV12-3/TRBV12-4	TRBJ1-1	TGTGCCAGCAGGATAGGGTGGGGAGAAGCTTTCTTT	CASRIGWGEAFF
NA	NA	15	TRBV6-1	TRBJ1-1	TGTGCCAGCACCTTCCAGAGATACATGAACACTGAAGCTTTCTTT	CASTFQRYMNTEAFF
NA	NA	12	TRBV30	TRBJ1-2	TGTGCCGTTAATATGAAGGACTATGGCTACACCTTC	CAVNMKDYGYTF
NA	NA	13	TRBV27	TRBJ1-1	TGTGCCAGCAGTTTAAGAGGGACCACTGAAGCTTTCTTT	CASSLRGTTEAFF
NA	many	16	TRBV12-3/TRBV12-4	TRBJ2-1	TGTGCCAGCAGTCCCCAGACTAGGCCCAACTACAATGAGCAGTTCTTC	CASSPQTRPNYNEQFF
NA	few	12	TRBV5-1	TRBJ1-6	TGCGCCAGCAAAACCGGGGACTCACCCCTCCACTTT	CASKTGDSPLHF